What follows are 18 T cell receptor beta chains derived from one specimen sequenced in a study of graft-versus-host responses after intestinal transplantation. No cognate antigen is known for these TCRs. This table comes from immunoSEQ multiplex PCR, and its TCRdb copy is limited to in-frame clones, with some not included. The profile shows fewer than 120,000 clones, 93% of them singletons. This specimen consisted of unstimulated CD8+ T cells sorted from spleen or lymph node cells, obtained before intestinal transplant. The source is a human donor who received an intestinal transplant.

V and J are TRBV7-3 and TRBJ2-5; 9 nucleotides match TRBD1. Germline CDR1 is SGHTA and CDR2 is FQGTGA. The CDR3 consists of 14 residues. Germline trimming cut 5 bases from V and 5 bases from J; bases unmatched to any gene: 6. This CDR3 is CASSRTGGRETQYF. In nucleotides, the CDR3 is TGTGCCAGCAGCCGTACAGGGGGCAGGGAGACCCAGTACTTC.

This chain connects TRBV9 to TRBJ2-3; D is unclear. Germline V gene sequence: CDR1 SGDLS, CDR2 YYNGEE. With 0 bases removed from V and 0 bases from J, the gap between germline ends came to 11 bases. This CDR3 is built from 16 residues. CDR3 DNA sequence: TGTGCCAGCAGCGTAGTCGGCAGCCTAAGCACAGATACGCAGTATTTT. Amino acid sequence: CASSVVGSLSTDTQYF.

The chain combines TRBV27 with TRBJ1-5; D not certain. CDR1 and CDR2 from the germline V gene are MNHEY and SMNVEV (reference sequence). V was trimmed by 1 base and J by 4 bases, leaving 5 bases between them. The CDR3 contains 13 residues. The DNA of the CDR3 is TGTGCCAGCAGTTTATTAGGGAATCAGCCCCAGCATTTT. Translated, it gives CASSLLGNQPQHF.

The chain recombines TRBV5-1 with TRBJ1-1; 8 bases line up with TRBD1. The V segment lost 4 bases and the J segment 1 base; nucleotides outside the gene matches: 3. The CDR3 has 14 residues. The V gene's germline CDR1 is SGHRS and CDR2 YFSETQ. The DNA of the CDR3 is TGCGCCAGCAGCGTAGGACAGGGGAACACTGAAGCTTTCTTT. Translating it yields CASSVGQGNTEAFF.

The rearrangement uses TRBV29-1 and TRBJ1-1; no clear D. The V end lost 6 bases, the J end lost 8 bases, and 13 bases lay between the germline ends. From germline, CDR1 is SQVTM and CDR2 ANQGSEA. This CDR3 spans 11 amino acids. CDR3 residues: CSVVKVTEAFF. The CDR3 bases are TGCAGCGTCGTAAAGGTGACAGAAGCTTTCTTT.

The chain uses TRBV12-5 and TRBJ2-3; D uncertain. Germline assignment: CDR1 LGHNT and CDR2 FRNRAP. Trimming removed 3 bases from V and 0 bases from J, with 10 bases in between. The CDR3 spans 15 residues. CDR3 amino acids: CASGFGRSSTDTQYF. CDR3 coding DNA: TGTGCTAGTGGTTTTGGGCGGTCTAGCACAGATACGCAGTATTTT.

The CDR3 reads CASSFGQGSYEQYF. The CDR3 DNA reads TGTGCCAGCAGTTTTGGGCAGGGGTCCTACGAGCAGTACTTC. V gene TRBV28 combines with J gene TRBJ2-7, with D possibly being TRBD1 (6 bases). CDR3 length: 14 residues. Per the germline V gene, CDR1 is MDHEN and CDR2 is SYDVKM. V was trimmed by 3 bases and J by 1 base, leaving 10 bases between them. The full variable domain, with the rest looked up from reference TRBV28 and TRBJ2-7, is DVKVTQSSRYLVKRTGEKVFLECVQDMDHENMFWYRQDPGLGLRLIYFSYDVKMKEKGDIPEGYSVSREKKERFSLILESASTNQTSMYLCASSFGQGSYEQYFGPGTRLTVT.

The gene calls are TRBV29-1 and TRBJ2-2, with D uncertain. Trimming left V 3 bases short and J 1 base short, with 6 bases between. The CDR3 extends over 13 amino acids. The germline gives CDR1 SQVTM, CDR2 ANQGSEA. CDR3 loop: CSVEGRNTGELFF. For the CDR3, the DNA is TGCAGCGTTGAGGGCAGGAACACCGGGGAGCTGTTTTTT.

The rearrangement uses TRBV7-9 and TRBJ2-7, with a weak D call TRBD2 (6 bases). Germline V gene data show CDR1 as SEHNR and CDR2 as FQNEAQ (reference sequence). V was pared by 4 bases and J by 4 bases, with 11 bases between. CDR3 size: 13 residues. The CDR3 DNA reads as TGTGCCAGCAGCTCCTGGGACTTATACGAGCAGTACTTC. This sequence encodes CASSSWDLYEQYF. Together with reference TRBV7-9 and TRBJ2-7, the CDR3 gives the full variable domain: DTGVSQNPRHKITKRGQNVTFRCDPISEHNRLYWYRQTLGQGPEFLTYFQNEAQLEKSRLLSDRFSAERPKGSFSTLEIQRTEQGDSAMYLCASSSWDLYEQYFGPGTRLTVT.

The V and J genes are TRBV4-1 and TRBJ2-7; TRBD2 matches at 7 bases. Trimming took 5 bases from V and 0 from J; bases not matched to a gene: 19. The CDR3 has 19 amino acids. Germline CDR1 reads MGHRA; CDR2 reads YSYEKL. As DNA, the CDR3 is TGCGCCAGCAGCTCCCTTTTTGTAGCTGGGGAGGGTGTCTCCTACGAGCAGTACTTC. This gives the protein CASSSLFVAGEGVSYEQYF.

This clone was seen just once. This chain joins TRBV7-6 and TRBJ2-7; D unresolved. Trimming removed 5 bases from V and 5 bases from J, with 13 bases in between. The CDR3 loop spans 13 amino acids. Germline V gene lookup returns CDR1 SGHVS and CDR2 FNYEAQ. The CDR3 sequence is CASSAELGDEQYF. The CDR3 coding sequence is TGTGCCAGCAGCGCCGAATTGGGCGACGAGCAGTACTTC.

The genes are TRBV9 and TRBJ1-1, with D possibly being TRBD1 (5 bases). The CDR3 is 15 amino acids. CDR1 and CDR2 (germline): SGDLS, YYNGEE. V lost 0 bases and J 1 base, leaving 10 bases between the germline ends. CDR3 region: CASSVGRTGNTEAFF. CDR3 DNA sequence: TGTGCCAGCAGCGTAGGGAGAACAGGGAACACTGAAGCTTTCTTT.

V is TRBV4-1 and J is TRBJ2-3; possibly TRBD2 for D (6 bases). Germline V CDR1 and CDR2: MGHRA, YSYEKL. Trimming left V 3 bases short and J 0 bases short, with 13 bases between. This CDR3 has 16 residues. In DNA form, the CDR3 reads TGCGCCAGCAGCCAGGAGGGATTAGAAAGCACAGATACGCAGTATTTT. It is translated as CASSQEGLESTDTQYF.

The count of this clone is one. The CDR3 region is CASCLIGNTIYF. DNA of the CDR3: TGTGCCAGCTGCCTCATCGGAAACACCATATATTTT. The V call is TRBV6-5, the J call TRBJ1-3, with unresolved D. The CDR3 extends over 12 amino acids. Germline V lookup: CDR1 MNHEY, CDR2 SVGAGI. Trimming removed 8 bases at V and 4 bases at J, with 9 bases between.

In its sample, this clone was seen a few times. The chain couples TRBV7-9 to TRBJ2-1; 12 bases map to TRBD2. This CDR3 spans 14 amino acids. Trimming took 5 bases from V and 8 from J; bases not matched to a gene: 4. Germline V gene sequence: CDR1 SEHNR, CDR2 FQNEAQ (reference sequence). CDR3 bases: TGTGCCAGCAGCCGGACTAGCGGGACCTATGAGCAGTTCTTC. Translated: CASSRTSGTYEQFF.

V gene TRBV28 combines with J gene TRBJ2-3; 12 bases align to TRBD1. V was clipped by 5 bases and J by 6 bases; unmatched bases: 12. The length of the CDR3 is 17 residues. From germline, CDR1 is MDHEN and CDR2 SYDVKM. The CDR3 DNA is TGTGCCAGCAGTCCCCCTGGGACAGGGGGCCGTCGGGATACGCAGTATTTT. It translates to CASSPPGTGGRRDTQYF.

This sequence joins TRBV13 and TRBJ2-1; D is unclear. The CDR3 is 12 residues long. The V and J ends lost 6 bases and 6 bases respectively, with 9 bases between them. CDR1 and CDR2 (germline): PRHDT, FYEKMQ (reference sequence). In DNA, the CDR3 is TGTGCCAGCAGAAACGTTGCCAATGAGCAGTTCTTC. Amino acid sequence: CASRNVANEQFF.

The CDR3 reads CASSLVTSGNYEQYF. CDR3 sequence (DNA): TGTGCCAGCAGTCTTGTTACTAGCGGGAACTACGAGCAGTACTTC. The chain carries TRBV6-5 and TRBJ2-7, with 10 bases that match TRBD2. J lost 3 bases, V lost 5 bases, and 7 bases had no gene match. Per the germline V gene, CDR1 is MNHEY and CDR2 is SVGAGI. The CDR3 is 15 residues long.